One sample yielded the 9 T cell receptor beta chains listed below, sequenced in a study of CD8+CD57+ T cells in acquired aplastic anemia (dated by TCRdb to the late 2010s). Sequencing instrument: Illumina HiSeq 2000. Genomic DNA was used as template for profiling of TCR beta VDJ combinations and CDR3 sequences. TCRdb reprocessing: public reads trimmed at Q25 with fastp, clones called with MiXCR, in-frame beta chains kept. Each CDR3 protein appears once, grouped with its most common genes and DNA. In all, the sample holds 150,000 to 180,000 distinct CDR3 sequences, and 52% of those were seen once. The top ten clones comprise 10% to 15% of the sample. Patients chosen for sequencing had shown expansion of CD8+CD57+ cells by flow cytometry. Sequenced sample: sorted CD4+, CD8+, or CD8+CD57+ T cells (not recorded which) from PBMCs. Every receptor here comes from a human donor with aplastic anemia.

The chain carries TRBV4-1 and TRBJ2-7; no definite D call. V was clipped by 3 bases and J by 3 bases, with 12 bases between them. Germline CDR1 and CDR2: MGHRA and YSYEKL. The CDR3 runs to 14 residues. This chain's CDR3 is CASSQFPLNYEQYF. The CDR3 DNA follows: TGCGCCAGCAGCCAGTTTCCCCTTAACTACGAGCAGTACTTC.

V gene TRBV24-1 combines with J gene TRBJ2-1, with 10 nucleotides matching TRBD1. The CDR3 loop spans 15 amino acids. Trimming at V came to 4 bases and at J to 7 bases, leaving 6 bases not matched to a gene. Germline lookup yields CDR1 KGHDR and CDR2 SFDVKD. DNA of the CDR3: TGTGCCACCAGTGACCAGGACAGGGGGGGGAATGAGCAGTTCTTC. Translating it yields CATSDQDRGGNEQFF.

The CDR3 DNA follows: TGTGCCAGTAGTAAGACAGGGGTGACAACTGAAGCTTTCTTT. It specifies CASSKTGVTTEAFF. The rearrangement links TRBV19 to TRBJ1-1, with 8 nucleotides matching TRBD1. This CDR3 region has 14 residues. CDR1 is LNHDA, CDR2 SQIVND, per germline (reference sequence). The V gene end was trimmed by 4 bases and the J gene end by 5 bases; junction bases not matched to a gene: 6.

This clonotype was counted ten times or more. V gene TRBV20-1 combines with J gene TRBJ2-1; 10 bases map to TRBD1. The CDR3 length is 15 residues. V lost 5 bases and J lost 3; bases outside the gene matches: 7. Per germline, CDR1 DFQATT and CDR2 SNEGSKA (reference sequence). The CDR3 is CSASTGGDLYNEQFF. The CDR3 DNA is TGCAGTGCTTCGACAGGGGGCGATCTCTACAATGAGCAGTTCTTC.

The rearrangement links TRBV27 to TRBJ1-2; no firm D call. The V gene lost 7 bases and the J gene lost 5 bases, with 14 bases spanning the gap. Germline CDR1 MNHEY, CDR2 SMNVEV (reference sequence). The CDR3 sequence is 13 residues long. The CDR3: CASTKNLVYGYTF. CDR3 nucleotide sequence: TGTGCCAGCACAAAGAACTTGGTATATGGCTACACCTTC.

The V gene is TRBV7-3, the J gene TRBJ1-2, with 9 bases lining up with TRBD1. The CDR3 consists of 14 residues. CDR1 and CDR2 (germline): SGHTA, FQGTGA. V lost 4 bases and J lost 4; bases outside the gene matches: 4. This CDR3 is CASSWTGQGYGYTF. CDR3 nucleotide sequence: TGTGCCAGCAGCTGGACGGGACAGGGCTATGGCTACACCTTC.

CDR3 amino acids: CASLRTVVKNIQYF. CDR3 sequence (DNA): TGTGCCAGCCTTCGGACAGTGGTGAAAAACATTCAGTACTTC. The chain has TRBV25-1 and TRBJ2-4, with D possibly matching TRBD1 (6 bases). This CDR3 has 14 residues. Germline V CDR1 and CDR2: MGHDK, SYGVNS. The V end was cut by 8 bases, the J end by 4 bases, with 15 bases between.

This clonotype has a handful of counts. The chain recombines TRBV24-1 with TRBJ2-7, with D uncertain. The germline V gene has CDR1 KGHDR and CDR2 SFDVKD. Trimming cost V 1 base and J 3 bases, with 6 bases left between them. The CDR3 spans 13 residues. The CDR3 spells CATSDLWIYEQYF. DNA for the CDR3: TGTGCCACCAGTGATTTATGGATCTACGAGCAGTACTTC.

The rearrangement links TRBV10-2 to TRBJ2-7; D unresolved. Trimming removed 3 bases at V and 6 bases at J, with 6 bases between. The CDR3 length is 11 residues. CDR1 and CDR2 (germline): WSHSY, SAAADI. CDR3 in amino acids: CASSEGLEQYF. CDR3 sequence (DNA): TGCGCCAGCAGTGAAGGGCTCGAGCAGTACTTC.